The sequence of this TCR beta chain was determined in a study of blood T cell repertoires in COVID-19. The wider study: Acute and convalescent COVID-19 samples came from the United States, Italy and Spain. T cells, B-cell-depleted T cells, or PBMCs provided the cDNA or gDNA that served as material.

With V trimmed by 4 bases and J by 0 bases, 5 bases remained unmatched. The CDR3 runs 17 residues. CDR1 is MNHEY and CDR2 is SVGEGT in the germline V gene. Method: immunoSEQ multiplex PCR; TCRdb's copy keeps in-frame clones and lacks some. The table has hundreds of thousands of clones, approximately 85% seen once; the top ten hold 9.5% to 15%. The sequencing sample was made of peripheral blood. The sequence was obtained from a woman in her fifties or sixties with active or convalescent COVID-19. The rearrangement uses TRBV6-2 or TRBV6-3 and TRBJ2-1, with 11 bases matching TRBD2. CDR3 residues: CASSFGTSGLSYNEQFF. The CDR3 nucleotides are TGTGCCAGCAGTTTTGGGACTAGCGGCCTCTCCTACAATGAGCAGTTCTTC.